The 2 T cell receptor beta chains in this list originate from one sample, sequenced in a study of glioma-infiltrating T cells. The iRepertoire nested amplicon-rescue multiplex PCR amplified TCR alpha and beta CDR3s from RNA. TCRdb itself ran the multiplex PCR reads through MiXCR, one entry per CDR3 protein. The data hold some 40,000 distinct CDR3 sequences, with around 24% observed a single time. Input material: glioma tissue, nonneoplastic brain tissue, or PBMCs (not recorded which). The receptors were sampled from a human donor with low-grade glioma or glioblastoma, undergoing nonglioma brain surgery, or in good health (not recorded which).

This chain links TRBV27 with TRBJ2-3; D remains ambiguous. This CDR3 region has 14 residues. Trimming left V 0 bases short and J 5 bases short, with 9 bases between. The germline CDR1 and CDR2 sequences are MNHEY and SMNVEV (reference sequence). The CDR3: CASSLSASIDTQYF. For the CDR3, the DNA is TGTGCCAGCAGTTTATCGGCTAGTATAGATACGCAGTATTTT.

A few counts support this clonotype. The chain has TRBV11-3 and TRBJ1-2, with D possibly TRBD1 on 5 matching bases. The V end lost 2 bases, the J end lost 2 bases, and 12 bases lay between the germline ends. The CDR3 consists of 15 residues. Germline loops: CDR1 SGHNT, CDR2 YENEEA. The DNA for the CDR3 is TGTGCCAGCAGCTTATGGATGGGACTGAACTATGGCTACACCTTC. It is translated as CASSLWMGLNYGYTF.